A single sample is the source of the 20 T cell receptor beta chains below, sequenced in a study of blood T cell repertoires in COVID-19. Here immunoSEQ multiplex PCR was the method, and the copy in TCRdb shows in-frame clones only, minus some. The sample consists of around 300,000 clones, 88% of them appearing once. The sequenced material came from PBMCs or T cells enriched from blood (not recorded which). These receptors were taken from a man aged 25-45 years who had recovered from COVID-19.

CDR3: CASSMPYRGRSGYTF. CDR3 bases: TGTGCCAGTAGTATGCCCTACAGGGGGCGGAGTGGCTACACCTTC. The J gene is TRBJ1-2, the V gene TRBV19, with TRBD1 matching 9 bases. Germline V gives CDR1 LNHDA, CDR2 SQIVND (reference sequence). The CDR3 contains 15 residues. V gave up 3 bases and J gave up 7 bases; unmatched junction bases: 9.

The V and J genes are TRBV7-9 and TRBJ1-6; D remains unclear. The CDR3 is 16 amino acids. The V gene's germline CDR1 is SEHNR and CDR2 FQNEAQ (reference sequence). V lost 1 base and J 3 bases, leaving 10 bases between the germline ends. The DNA of the CDR3 is TGTGCCAGCAGCTTAGACGTCAGTAACTATAATTCACCCCTCCACTTT. Translated, it gives CASSLDVSNYNSPLHF.

The chain recombines TRBV2 with TRBJ2-4, with a tentative D call TRBD2 (6 bases). Germline V CDR1 and CDR2: SNHLY, FYNNEI. The CDR3 runs 15 residues. V lost 3 bases and J 0 bases, leaving 9 bases between the germline ends. CDR3 region: CASSEGGIAKNIQYF. The CDR3 DNA reads TGTGCCAGCAGTGAGGGCGGGATAGCCAAAAACATTCAGTACTTC.

The chain carries TRBV7-9 and TRBJ2-1, with D maybe TRBD1 (5 bases). The CDR3 has 14 residues. The V end was cut by 1 base, the J end by 7 bases, with 11 bases between. Germline V CDR1 and CDR2: SEHNR, FQNEAQ (reference sequence). The CDR3 nucleotides read TGTGCCAGCAGCTTAGAGGGCAGGGTGAATGAGCAGTTCTTC. Its protein is CASSLEGRVNEQFF.

The CDR3 bases are TGTGCCACCAGCAGAGATCAAGTGGGGGCACTCACCGGGGAGCTGTTTTTT. Residues: CATSRDQVGALTGELFF. The chain employs TRBV15 and TRBJ2-2; D might be TRBD1 (6 bases). CDR3 size: 17 residues. The ends were cut back, 0 bases at V and 4 bases at J, with 15 bases in the middle. Germline V gives CDR1 LNHNV, CDR2 YYDKDF (reference sequence).

J is TRBJ1-5 and V is TRBV5-1; 9 positions match TRBD1. The CDR3 totals 14 residues. The V segment lost 4 bases and the J segment 6 bases; nucleotides outside the gene matches: 5. CDR1 SGHRS and CDR2 YFSETQ come from the germline V gene. DNA of the CDR3: TGCGCCAGCAGCCTGGGACAGGGAGGTCAGCCCCAGCATTTT. This translates into CASSLGQGGQPQHF.

The chain links TRBV2 to TRBJ2-7; 9 nucleotides agree with TRBD1. The CDR3 runs 15 residues. Germline CDR1 is SNHLY and CDR2 is FYNNEI. V trimming: 6 bases; J trimming: 4 bases; junction bases outside the gene matches: 10. CDR3 nucleotide sequence: TGTGCCAGCAGACAGCGACAGGGGGGGAAATACGAGCAGTACTTC. Its protein product is CASRQRQGGKYEQYF.

The table lists this clone with a few counts. The chain uses TRBV19 and TRBJ2-2; D is unresolved. CDR1 is LNHDA and CDR2 is SQIVND in the germline V gene (reference sequence). The CDR3 runs 14 residues. V lost 4 bases and J 0 bases, leaving 6 bases between the germline ends. In DNA form, the CDR3 reads TGTGCCAGTAGTAACAGACCGAACACCGGGGAGCTGTTTTTT. Its protein product is CASSNRPNTGELFF.

Worth noting for this clone: Different DNA sequences within this sample yield the same CDR3. Here the CDR3 reads CASSLAGTEETQYF. The CDR3, as DNA: TGCGCCAGCAGCCTCGCGGGGACAGAAGAGACCCAGTACTTC. This chain uses TRBV5-1 with TRBJ2-5; D perhaps matches TRBD1 (7 bases). The CDR3 has 14 amino acids. The germline CDR1 and CDR2 sequences are SGHRS and YFSETQ. Trimming shortened V by 4 bases and J by 3 bases, and 13 bases separated the two germline ends.

J is TRBJ2-5 and V is TRBV6-2 or TRBV6-3, with 9 nucleotides matching TRBD2. The V gene's germline CDR1 is MNHEY and CDR2 SVGEGT. V lost 1 base and J lost 2; bases outside the gene matches: 2. The CDR3 has 15 amino acids. CDR3 protein: CASSYWRGGQETQYF. The CDR3 DNA sequence: TGTGCCAGCAGTTACTGGCGGGGGGGTCAAGAGACCCAGTACTTC.

This clone has a handful of counts. The chain joins TRBV4-1 to TRBJ2-5; 9 nucleotides align to TRBD2. This CDR3 comprises 16 residues. The ends lost 0 bases at V and 4 bases at J; junction bases unmatched: 6. Germline V lookup: CDR1 MGHRA, CDR2 YSYEKL. The CDR3 DNA reads TGCGCCAGCAGCCAAGATCAGGGACTAGCTCGAGAGACCCAGTACTTC. Protein sequence: CASSQDQGLARETQYF.

A remark on this clone: In the same sample, other DNA sequences code for this CDR3. The genes are TRBV3-1 (or the pseudogene TRBV3-2) and TRBJ1-2, with D perhaps TRBD1 (5 bases). This CDR3 is built from 13 residues. V lost 0 bases and J 4 bases, leaving 6 bases between the germline ends. Per germline, CDR1 LGHDT and CDR2 YNNKEL (reference sequence). DNA for the CDR3: TGTGCCAGCAGCCAAGATAGGGGCTATGGCTACACCTTC. Protein sequence: CASSQDRGYGYTF.

This chain links TRBV5-6 with TRBJ2-1; 12 positions agree with TRBD2. This CDR3 region has 16 residues. Trimming at V came to 6 bases and at J to 4 bases, leaving 8 bases not matched to a gene. CDR1 SGHDT and CDR2 YYEEEE come from the germline V gene. CDR3 sequence reads: CASTRLAGDIYNEQFF. The CDR3 DNA reads as TGTGCCAGCACCCGACTAGCGGGGGATATATACAATGAGCAGTTCTTC.

The chain employs TRBV10-2 and TRBJ2-4; possibly TRBD1 for D (8 bases). The length of the CDR3 is 13 residues. In germline, CDR1 is WSHSY, CDR2 SAAADI. V was trimmed by 3 bases and J by 8 bases, leaving 11 bases between them. CDR3 sequence: CASSETGGDIQYF. Written as DNA, the CDR3 is TGCGCCAGCAGTGAAACAGGGGGGGACATTCAGTACTTC.

This chain joins TRBV12-5 and TRBJ1-5, with a possible D match to TRBD1 (6 bases). CDR3 length: 18 amino acids. Germline assignment: CDR1 LGHNT and CDR2 FRNRAP. V gave up 4 bases and J gave up 0 bases, with 19 bases separating them. The CDR3 region has the DNA TGTGCTAGTGGTTGGGGACATTCTTGCCTTTATAGCAATCAGCCCCAGCATTTT. This codes for CASGWGHSCLYSNQPQHF.

This chain joins TRBV5-1 and TRBJ2-1; 11 bases map to TRBD2. V lost 0 bases to trimming and J lost 3 bases; unmatched junction nucleotides: 8. This CDR3 comprises 18 residues. Per germline, CDR1 SGHRS and CDR2 YFSETQ. The CDR3 DNA follows: TGCGCCAGCAGCTTGGGACTAGCGGGGACCGCAAACTACAATGAGCAGTTCTTC. This encodes CASSLGLAGTANYNEQFF.

The chain joins TRBV9 to TRBJ2-5, with D tentatively TRBD1 (6 bases). Germline values: CDR1 SGDLS, CDR2 YYNGEE. The CDR3 consists of 14 residues. The germline V and J ends were trimmed by 2 bases and 1 base, with 9 bases remaining between them. Here the CDR3 DNA reads TGTGCCAGCAGCGTTCAGGGGAGCCAAGAGACCCAGTACTTC. Its translation: CASSVQGSQETQYF.

V and J are TRBV3-1 (or the pseudogene TRBV3-2) and TRBJ2-2; TRBD1 matches 7 bases. This CDR3 spans 15 amino acids. J was trimmed by 8 bases and V by 0 bases; bases with no gene match: 6. The V gene's germline CDR1 is LGHDT and CDR2 YNNKEL (reference sequence). DNA of the CDR3: TGTGCCAGCAGCCAAGATTTAGGGGGCAGGGGGGAGCTGTTTTTT. It encodes CASSQDLGGRGELFF.

The chain couples TRBV16 to TRBJ1-2, with 7 bases fitting TRBD1. CDR3 length: 21 amino acids. Germline trimming cut 0 bases from V and 8 bases from J; bases unmatched to any gene: 27. The germline V gene encodes CDR1 KGHSY and CDR2 FQNENV. CDR3 DNA: TGTGCCAGCAGCCAATCGCCCGGACAGGAGGTTCTCTCCCCTTTTTCCAAGGGCTACACCTTC. Translated, it gives CASSQSPGQEVLSPFSKGYTF. Based on the CDR3 plus reference TRBV16 and TRBJ1-2, the full variable domain is GEEVAQTPKHLVRGEGQKAKLYCAPIKGHSYVFWYQQVLKNEFKFLISFQNENVFDETGMPKERFSAKCLPNSPCSLEIQATKLEDSAVYFCASSQSPGQEVLSPFSKGYTFGSGTRLTVV.

This clone was picked up a small number of times. V gene TRBV30 combines with J gene TRBJ1-1; D is unresolved. CDR3 length: 11 amino acids. The germline V gene encodes CDR1 GTSNPN and CDR2 SVGIG (reference sequence). V gave up 0 bases and J gave up 8 bases, with 7 bases separating them. CDR3 protein: CAWSVPGEAFF. The CDR3 DNA sequence: TGTGCCTGGAGTGTACCCGGGGAAGCTTTCTTT.